The source of this T cell receptor beta chain is a study of blood T cell repertoires in COVID-19. Using immunoSEQ multiplex PCR, the repertoire was profiled, and TCRdb retains in-frame clones only, with some absent. Of approximately 12,000 clones listed, about four fifths are singletons. From germline, CDR1 is DFQATT and CDR2 SNEGSKA (reference sequence). Between the trimmed V and J ends, which lost 5 bases and 6 bases, there was a span of 9 bases. The CDR3 loop spans 11 amino acids. The rearrangement joins TRBV20-1 to TRBJ2-3, with no clear D. This sequence was found in a woman aged 55-75 years with acute or convalescent COVID-19. The sample was peripheral blood. CDR3 in DNA: TGCAGTGCTCTTCCCCCCGATACGCAGTATTTT. Amino acid sequence: CSALPPDTQYF.